The next 16 T cell receptor beta chains were all read from a single sample in a study of blood T cell repertoires in COVID-19. Profiled with immunoSEQ multiplex PCR; TCRdb holds only in-frame clones, not every one. The sample has about 71,000 clones; about 80% are singletons. Sequenced material: peripheral blood. These TCRs come from a woman of 80 years or more with acute or convalescent COVID-19.

The J gene is TRBJ1-5, the V gene TRBV5-1, with D possibly TRBD1 on 6 matching bases. The CDR3 is made up of 15 amino acids. Trimming removed 4 bases from V and 3 bases from J, with 14 bases in between. Germline values: CDR1 SGHRS, CDR2 YFSETQ. CDR3 DNA: TGCGCCAGCAGCCTAGGGACATCTATCAATCAGCCCCAGCATTTT. It encodes CASSLGTSINQPQHF.

V and J are TRBV29-1 and TRBJ1-1; D might be TRBD1 (6 bases). The germline V and J ends were trimmed by 8 bases and 3 bases, with 16 bases remaining between them. The CDR3 is 13 amino acids. CDR1 is SQVTM and CDR2 is ANQGSEA in the germline V gene. In DNA form, the CDR3 reads TGCAGCTCAGAGGGGGTAAAAGACACTGAAGCTTTCTTT. It encodes CSSEGVKDTEAFF.

Concerning this clone: Other nucleotide sequences from this sample produce the same CDR3. The chain links TRBV5-1 to TRBJ2-7; weak D call: TRBD2 (7 bases). The CDR3 has 13 residues. Germline values: CDR1 SGHRS, CDR2 YFSETQ. V was clipped by 1 base and J by 5 bases, with 10 bases between them. The CDR3 coding sequence is TGCGCCAGCAGCTTGCGGGGGGCGGACGAGCAGTACTTC. Translating it yields CASSLRGADEQYF.

The chain combines TRBV5-1 with TRBJ1-1, with 8 positions matching TRBD1. The CDR3 is made up of 15 amino acids. V dropped 6 bases and J dropped 5; count of bases not matched to a gene: 12. In germline, CDR1 is SGHRS, CDR2 YFSETQ. CDR3 amino acids: CASINTGGLGTEAFF. The DNA for the CDR3 is TGCGCCAGCATAAACACAGGGGGATTGGGAACTGAAGCTTTCTTT. Together with reference TRBV5-1 and TRBJ1-1, the CDR3 gives the full variable domain: KAGVTQTPRYLIKTRGQQVTLSCSPISGHRSVSWYQQTPGQGLQFLFEYFSETQRNKGNFPGRFSGRQFSNSRSEMNVSTLELGDSALYLCASINTGGLGTEAFFGQGTRLTVV.

This clone has only one observation. This chain links TRBV29-1 with TRBJ2-3; weak D call: TRBD1 (5 bases). Trimming removed 7 bases from V and 5 bases from J, with 25 bases in between. This CDR3 is 16 amino acids long. Germline CDR1 SQVTM, CDR2 ANQGSEA. The CDR3 region is CSARRSGHRRGDTQYF. Written as DNA, the CDR3 is TGCAGCGCCCGAAGAAGTGGACACCGGAGAGGAGATACGCAGTATTTT.

V gene TRBV9 combines with J gene TRBJ2-7, with D possibly matching TRBD1 (5 bases). Germline V gives CDR1 SGDLS, CDR2 YYNGEE. The ends were cut back, 0 bases at V and 2 bases at J, with 12 bases in the middle. CDR3 length equals 15 residues. The CDR3, as DNA: TGTGCCAGCAGCGTAGGGGCAGGGCGCGCCTACGAGCAGTACTTC. Amino acid sequence: CASSVGAGRAYEQYF.

This clone was observed a handful of times. J is TRBJ1-4 and V is TRBV19, with 9 positions matching TRBD1. This CDR3 contains 18 residues. Germline V CDR1 and CDR2: LNHDA, SQIVND (reference sequence). The J segment lost 0 bases and the V segment lost 6 bases, leaving 11 bases of the junction unmatched. The chain's CDR3 is CASRPGTGFSATNEKLFF. Written as DNA, the CDR3 is TGTGCCAGTAGGCCCGGGACAGGGTTCAGCGCAACTAATGAAAAACTGTTTTTT.

The CDR3 nucleotides read TGTGCCAGCAGTGATACCCGGGACAGGGGAAATCAGCCCCAGCATTTT. Encoded protein: CASSDTRDRGNQPQHF. The rearrangement joins TRBV2 to TRBJ1-5; 10 bases fit TRBD1. CDR1 and CDR2 (germline): SNHLY, FYNNEI. With 3 bases clipped from V and 4 bases from J, the junction kept 6 bases outside the gene matches. The CDR3 loop spans 16 amino acids.

The chain has TRBV5-1 and TRBJ2-3; D remains unclear. The ends were cut back, 0 bases at V and 2 bases at J, with 10 bases in the middle. This CDR3 is 15 amino acids long. Germline V lookup: CDR1 SGHRS, CDR2 YFSETQ. CDR3 sequence (DNA): TGCGCCAGCAGCTTGGACAGACCCGTCACAGATACGCAGTATTTT. It encodes CASSLDRPVTDTQYF.

The chain is built from TRBV6-6 and TRBJ2-7, with 7 bases identical to TRBD2. The germline V gene encodes CDR1 MNHNY and CDR2 SVGAGI (reference sequence). This CDR3 is built from 14 residues. The junction had 5 bases not matched to a gene; V was cut back by 0 bases and J by 6 bases. CDR3: CASSYSGGEREQYF. CDR3 DNA: TGTGCCAGCAGTTACTCTGGGGGGGAGCGCGAGCAGTACTTC.

V and J are TRBV24-1 and TRBJ1-1; D is unresolved. In germline, CDR1 is KGHDR, CDR2 SFDVKD. V dropped 3 bases and J dropped 0 bases, with 13 bases sitting between them. The length of the CDR3 is 16 residues. CDR3 coding DNA: TGTGCCACCAGTGATCATAGCGAGACGGTGAACACTGAAGCTTTCTTT. Translating gives CATSDHSETVNTEAFF.

V gene TRBV7-9 combines with J gene TRBJ2-7; 7 positions match TRBD2. The CDR3 runs to 14 residues. The junction had 5 bases not matched to a gene; V was cut back by 2 bases and J by 4 bases. The germline V gene has CDR1 SEHNR and CDR2 FQNEAQ (reference sequence). CDR3 DNA: TGTGCCAGCAGCTTAAGCGGGATGGGGTACGAGCAGTACTTC. Protein product: CASSLSGMGYEQYF.

The chain is built from TRBV3-1 (or the pseudogene TRBV3-2) and TRBJ1-2; 7 bases agree with TRBD1. V dropped 4 bases and J dropped 2; count of bases not matched to a gene: 13. The CDR3 contains 17 residues. CDR1 LGHDT and CDR2 YNNKEL come from the germline V gene (reference sequence). The CDR3 reads CASSLLGDSSLNYGYTF. The CDR3 DNA reads TGTGCCAGCAGCCTGCTGGGGGACAGCTCATTGAACTATGGCTACACCTTC.

This chain connects TRBV7-2 to TRBJ2-1, with TRBD2 matching 8 bases. Germline lookup yields CDR1 SGHTA and CDR2 FQGNSA. This CDR3 is 14 amino acids long. V shed 4 bases, J shed 7 bases, and the junction held 6 bases outside the gene matches. Here the CDR3 DNA reads TGTGCCAGCAGCTCCGGGACTAGGATTAATGAGCAGTTCTTC. Residues: CASSSGTRINEQFF. Full variable domain (missing parts from reference TRBV7-2 and TRBJ2-1): GAGVSQSPSNKVTEKGKDVELRCDPISGHTALYWYRQSLGQGLEFLIYFQGNSAPDKSGLPSDRFSAERTGGSVSTLTIQRTQQEDSAVYLCASSSGTRINEQFFGPGTRLTVL.

Here the CDR3 DNA reads TGCAGCGCTAGAGGCTCAGGGCAATTTAGAGGAGATACGCAGTATTTT. It translates to CSARGSGQFRGDTQYF. The chain carries TRBV29-1 and TRBJ2-3, with a possible D match to TRBD1 (5 bases). CDR1 and CDR2 from the germline V gene are SQVTM and ANQGSEA. Trimming removed 7 bases from V and 5 bases from J, with 25 bases in between. This CDR3 comprises 16 residues.

The chain couples TRBV12-3 or TRBV12-4 to TRBJ1-5; D possibly corresponds to TRBD1 (5 bases). The ends were cut back, 5 bases at V and 2 bases at J, with 7 bases in the middle. The CDR3 runs 13 residues. The CDR3: CASSKGGNQPQHF. In nucleotides, the CDR3 is TGTGCCAGCAGTAAAGGGGGCAATCAGCCCCAGCATTTT.